This T cell receptor beta chain was sequenced for a study of T cell responses to AZD1222 COVID-19 vaccine. Notes on the study in general: Just a handful of AZD1222 recipients tested seropositive at baseline. Breadth and depth of Spike-specific TCRs rose after two AZD1222 doses.

Here immunoSEQ multiplex PCR was the method, and the copy in TCRdb shows in-frame clones only, minus some. This sample has about 160,000 clones, with 90% to 95% found just once. With respect to this clone: Its antigen is undetermined.

Germline V CDR1 and CDR2: KGHSH, LQKENI. The V segment lost 4 bases and the J segment 0 bases; nucleotides outside the gene matches: 7. CDR3 length equals 16 residues. V and J are TRBV18 and TRBJ2-3, with TRBD1 matching 7 bases. The sample here was peripheral blood, taken on day 0 of MenACWY control vaccination. The source of this sequence is an adult in good health. This CDR3 is CASSLRQGTSTDTQYF. DNA for the CDR3: TGTGCCAGCTCACTTCGACAGGGAACTAGCACAGATACGCAGTATTTT.